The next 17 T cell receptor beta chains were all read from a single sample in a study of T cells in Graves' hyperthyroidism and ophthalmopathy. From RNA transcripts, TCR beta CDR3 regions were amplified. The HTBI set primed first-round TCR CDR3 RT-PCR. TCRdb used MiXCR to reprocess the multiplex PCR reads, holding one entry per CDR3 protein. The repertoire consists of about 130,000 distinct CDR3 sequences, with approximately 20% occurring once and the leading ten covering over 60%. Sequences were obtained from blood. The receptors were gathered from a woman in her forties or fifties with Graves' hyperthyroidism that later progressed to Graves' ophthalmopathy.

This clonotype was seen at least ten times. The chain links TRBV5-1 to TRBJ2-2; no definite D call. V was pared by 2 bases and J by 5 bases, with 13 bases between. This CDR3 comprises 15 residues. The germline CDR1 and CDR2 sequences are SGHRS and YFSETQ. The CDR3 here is CASSLVPGSTGELFF. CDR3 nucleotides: TGCGCCAGCAGCTTAGTTCCAGGATCGACCGGGGAGCTGTTTTTT. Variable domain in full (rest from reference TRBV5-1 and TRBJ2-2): KAGVTQTPRYLIKTRGQQVTLSCSPISGHRSVSWYQQTPGQGLQFLFEYFSETQRNKGNFPGRFSGRQFSNSRSEMNVSTLELGDSALYLCASSLVPGSTGELFFGEGSRLTVL.

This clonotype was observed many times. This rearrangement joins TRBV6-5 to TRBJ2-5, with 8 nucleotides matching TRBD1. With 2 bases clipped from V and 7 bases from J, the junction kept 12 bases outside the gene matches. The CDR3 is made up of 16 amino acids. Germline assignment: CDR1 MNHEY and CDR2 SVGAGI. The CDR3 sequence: CASSYPIGQGWGTQYF. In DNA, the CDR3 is TGTGCCAGCAGTTACCCCATAGGACAGGGCTGGGGGACCCAGTACTTC.

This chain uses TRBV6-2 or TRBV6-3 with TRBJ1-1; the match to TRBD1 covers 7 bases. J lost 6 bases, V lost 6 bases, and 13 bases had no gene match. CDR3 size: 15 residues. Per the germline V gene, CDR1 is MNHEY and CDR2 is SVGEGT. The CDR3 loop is CASRHTGVVFSEAFF. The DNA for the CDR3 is TGTGCCAGCAGACATACAGGGGTGGTATTTTCTGAAGCTTTCTTT.

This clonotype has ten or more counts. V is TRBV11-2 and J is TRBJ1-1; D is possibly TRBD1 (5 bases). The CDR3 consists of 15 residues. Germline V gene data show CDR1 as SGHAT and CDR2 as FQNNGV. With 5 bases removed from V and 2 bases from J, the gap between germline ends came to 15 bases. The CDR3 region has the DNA TGTGCCAGCAGCCGCCTCAGGGAATTAAACACTGAAGCTTTCTTT. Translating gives CASSRLRELNTEAFF. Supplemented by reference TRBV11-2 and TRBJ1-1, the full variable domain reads EAGVAQSPRYKIIEKRQSVAFWCNPISGHATLYWYQQILGQGPKLLIQFQNNGVVDDSQLPKDRFSAERLKGVDSTLKIQPAKLEDSAVYLCASSRLRELNTEAFFGQGTRLTVV.

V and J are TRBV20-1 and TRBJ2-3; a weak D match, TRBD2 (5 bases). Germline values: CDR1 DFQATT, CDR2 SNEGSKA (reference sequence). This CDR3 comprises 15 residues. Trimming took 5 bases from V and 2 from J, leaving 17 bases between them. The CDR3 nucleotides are TGCAGTGCTCTAGAAGCGGCCAAAAACACAGATACGCAGTATTTT. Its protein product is CSALEAAKNTDTQYF.

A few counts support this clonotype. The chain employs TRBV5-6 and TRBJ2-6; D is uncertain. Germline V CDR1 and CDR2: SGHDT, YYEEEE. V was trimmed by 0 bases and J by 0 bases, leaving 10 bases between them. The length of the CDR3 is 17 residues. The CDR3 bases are TGTGCCAGCAGCTTGGTGGGCACCCCCTCTGGGGCCAACGTCCTGACTTTC. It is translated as CASSLVGTPSGANVLTF.

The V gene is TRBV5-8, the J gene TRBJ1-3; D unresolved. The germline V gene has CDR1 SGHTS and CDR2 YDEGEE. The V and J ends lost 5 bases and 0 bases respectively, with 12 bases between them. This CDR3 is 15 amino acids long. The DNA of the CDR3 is TGTGCCAGCAGACACTGGCTGGCCTCTGGAAACACCATATATTTT. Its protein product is CASRHWLASGNTIYF.

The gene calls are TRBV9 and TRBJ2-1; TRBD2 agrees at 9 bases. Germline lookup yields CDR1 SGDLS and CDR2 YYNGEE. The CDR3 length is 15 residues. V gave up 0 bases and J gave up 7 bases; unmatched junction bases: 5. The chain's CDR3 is CASSVGSSGENEQFF. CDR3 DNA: TGTGCCAGCAGCGTAGGGTCTAGCGGGGAAAATGAGCAGTTCTTC.

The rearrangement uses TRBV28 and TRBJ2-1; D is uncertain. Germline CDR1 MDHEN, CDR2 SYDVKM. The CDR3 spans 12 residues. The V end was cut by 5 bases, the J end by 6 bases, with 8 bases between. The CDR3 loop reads CASSPPLNEQFF. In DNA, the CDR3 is TGTGCCAGCAGTCCACCTCTCAATGAGCAGTTCTTC.

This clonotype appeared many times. CDR3 protein: CSARGLDKETQYF. The CDR3 coding sequence is TGCAGTGCTAGAGGGCTAGATAAAGAGACCCAGTACTTC. V and J are TRBV20-1 and TRBJ2-5; the D is unclear. The CDR3 runs 13 residues. Germline V lookup: CDR1 DFQATT, CDR2 SNEGSKA (reference sequence). Trimming cost V 1 base and J 3 bases, with 9 bases left between them.

Written as DNA, the CDR3 is TGTGCCAGCAGTTTCCGGGACAGAGCTAACTATGGCTACACCTTC. This encodes CASSFRDRANYGYTF. The chain couples TRBV28 to TRBJ1-2; TRBD1 matches 7 bases. There are 15 residues in the CDR3. Germline V gives CDR1 MDHEN, CDR2 SYDVKM. V trimming: 3 bases; J trimming: 0 bases; junction bases outside the gene matches: 4.

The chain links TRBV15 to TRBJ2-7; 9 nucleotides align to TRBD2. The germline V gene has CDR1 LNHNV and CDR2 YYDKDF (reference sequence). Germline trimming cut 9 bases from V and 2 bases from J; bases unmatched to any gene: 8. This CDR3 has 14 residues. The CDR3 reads CATSVLAGPYEQYF. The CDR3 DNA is TGTGCCACTAGTGTTCTAGCGGGGCCCTACGAGCAGTACTTC.

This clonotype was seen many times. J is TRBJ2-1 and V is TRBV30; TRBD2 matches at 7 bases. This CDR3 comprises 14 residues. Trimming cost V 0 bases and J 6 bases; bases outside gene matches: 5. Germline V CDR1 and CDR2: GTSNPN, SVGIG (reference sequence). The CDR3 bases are TGTGCCTGGAGTGTCCTAGCGGCCCGCAATGAGCAGTTCTTC. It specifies CAWSVLAARNEQFF.

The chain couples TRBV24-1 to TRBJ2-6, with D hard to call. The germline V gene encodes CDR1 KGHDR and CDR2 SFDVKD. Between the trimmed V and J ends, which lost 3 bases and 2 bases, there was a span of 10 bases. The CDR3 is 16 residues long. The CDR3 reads CATSDPGRAGANVLTF. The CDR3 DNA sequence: TGTGCCACCAGTGATCCCGGTAGGGCTGGGGCCAACGTCCTGACTTTC.

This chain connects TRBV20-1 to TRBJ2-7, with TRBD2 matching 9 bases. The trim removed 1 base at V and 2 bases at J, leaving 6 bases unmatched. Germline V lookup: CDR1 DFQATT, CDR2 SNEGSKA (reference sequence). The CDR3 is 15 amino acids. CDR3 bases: TGCAGTGCTAGAGGCGCTAGCGGGATCGCCTACGAGCAGTACTTC. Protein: CSARGASGIAYEQYF.

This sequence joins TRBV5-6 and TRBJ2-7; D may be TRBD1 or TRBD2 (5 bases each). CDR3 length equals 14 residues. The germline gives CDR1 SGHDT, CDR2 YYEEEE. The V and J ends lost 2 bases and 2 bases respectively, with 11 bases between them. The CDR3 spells CASSFTGAPYEQYF. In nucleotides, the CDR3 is TGTGCCAGCAGCTTCACCGGGGCCCCCTACGAGCAGTACTTC.

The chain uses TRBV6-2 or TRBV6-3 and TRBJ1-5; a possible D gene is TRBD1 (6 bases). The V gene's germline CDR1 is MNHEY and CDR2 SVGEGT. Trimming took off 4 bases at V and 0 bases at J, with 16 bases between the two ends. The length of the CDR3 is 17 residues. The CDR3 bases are TGTGCCAGCAGTTTATGGGTGGACAGTAATAGCAATCAGCCCCAGCATTTT. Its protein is CASSLWVDSNSNQPQHF.